This T cell receptor beta chain was profiled in a study of CD8 T cells in ankylosing spondylitis. Note on this clonotype: Its antigen is unknown.

The study's findings and limits: Matched ankylosing spondylitis synovial fluid reportedly contained a significantly enriched population of disease-linked clones.

The CDR3 spans 13 residues. Germline trimming cut 8 bases from V and 1 base from J; bases unmatched to any gene: 2. CDR1 and CDR2 (germline): SNHLY, FYNNEI. Researchers built TCR beta libraries using quantitative 5'-RACE with molecular barcodes. In TCRdb, the 5' RACE reads were re-called with MiXCR into one record per CDR3 protein. Here the sample spans about 360,000 distinct CDR3 sequences, 20% to 25% being singletons. V usage is TRBV2 and J usage is TRBJ2-1; 7 positions match TRBD1. Sequenced material: blood, either unsorted or a sorted T cell fraction (not recorded which). This receptor was obtained from a male donor with ankylosing spondylitis or in good health (not recorded which). The CDR3 DNA follows: TGTGCCAGCCGGGACAGATCCTACAATGAGCAGTTCTTC. It codes for CASRDRSYNEQFF. Full variable domain (remainder filled in from reference TRBV2 and TRBJ2-1): EPEVTQTPSHQVTQMGQEVILRCVPISNHLYFYWYRQILGQKVEFLVSFYNNEISEKSEIFDDQFSVERPDGSNFTLKIRSTKLEDSAMYFCASRDRSYNEQFFGPGTRLTVL.